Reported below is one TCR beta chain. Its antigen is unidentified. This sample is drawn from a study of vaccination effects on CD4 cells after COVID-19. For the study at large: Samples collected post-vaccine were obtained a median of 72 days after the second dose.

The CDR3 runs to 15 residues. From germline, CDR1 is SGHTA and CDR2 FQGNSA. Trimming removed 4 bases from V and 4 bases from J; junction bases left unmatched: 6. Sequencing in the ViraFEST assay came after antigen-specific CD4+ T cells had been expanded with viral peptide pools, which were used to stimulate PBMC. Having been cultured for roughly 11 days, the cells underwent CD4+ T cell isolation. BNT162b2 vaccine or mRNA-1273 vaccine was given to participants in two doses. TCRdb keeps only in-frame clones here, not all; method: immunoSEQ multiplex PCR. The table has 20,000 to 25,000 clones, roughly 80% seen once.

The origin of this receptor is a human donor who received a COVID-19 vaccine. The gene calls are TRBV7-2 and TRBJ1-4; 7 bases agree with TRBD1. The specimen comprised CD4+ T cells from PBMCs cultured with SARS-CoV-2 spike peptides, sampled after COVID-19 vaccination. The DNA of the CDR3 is TGTGCCAGCAGCTGGAGGGACAGCCGTAATGAAAAACTGTTTTTT. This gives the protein CASSWRDSRNEKLFF.